This T cell receptor beta chain was recovered during a study (dated by TCRdb to about 2022). Results and caveats for the whole study, not just this receptor: Further investigation, including longitudinal sampling and assessment of a control group, is stated by the authors to be required.

Survey-level sequencing on the immunoSEQ platform was used to profile the TCR beta chain repertoires. On the study's bioinformatics: Repertoire diversity was quantified as the inverse Simpson index, and CDR3 amino acid length spectratypes and V-J pairing frequencies were compared. TCR beta CDR3 sequences were matched against VDJdb to annotate clonotypes specific to SARS-CoV-2, CMV, influenza A and EBV. TCRdb retrieved this table from immuneACCESS and kept in-frame rearrangements only. Not all clones are present; in checked studies, unresolved V genes account for under half, and no reason is known for the remainder. That table gives V, J and clone size, and the DNA gave D and trimming. This sample comprises around 49,000 clones, just over 90% of them detected only once. The ten largest account for about 10% of the sample. The trim is 4 bases for V and 0 bases for J, with a gap of 13 bases between the germline ends. Counted from cysteine to phenylalanine, this CDR3 has 15 amino acids. Just the 45-base CDR3 DNA is kept, in frame starting at base 1. CDR1 and CDR2 are drawn from the germline V gene: SGHTS, YDEGEE.

PBMCs were isolated from peripheral blood, and genomic DNA from unsorted PBMCs was used for TCR beta sequencing. Comment on this clone: Its antigen is currently not known. No base quality information exists; no much larger clone differs at one position.

This TCR was recovered from a man in his forties or fifties with rheumatoid arthritis. The chain is encoded by TRBV5-8 joined to TRBJ1-1; the D gene is unclear. The material sequenced was PBMCs. DNA sequence: TGTGCCAGCAGCCGACGGACGGTAATGAACACTGAAGCTTTCTTT. Translated, it reads CASSRRTVMNTEAFF.